Below, 23 T cell receptor beta chains from the same sample are listed, as sequenced in a study of shared clonotypes between healthy human individuals. Sequenced by immunoSEQ multiplex PCR; TCRdb stores in-frame clones only, minus some. The sample records 2 million to 3 million clones, roughly nine tenths being singletons. The material sequenced was naive CD4+ T cells sorted from blood. As to subset: CD45RA+ positively selected. Receptor source: a man between 18 and 29 years old in good health.

This chain links TRBV19 with TRBJ1-6, with unresolved D. The V and J ends lost 3 bases and 6 bases respectively, with 12 bases between them. Germline CDR1 and CDR2: LNHDA and SQIVND (reference sequence). The length of the CDR3 is 15 residues. The CDR3 nucleotides read TGTGCCAGTAGTATCAATCTGTCCGTTAATTCACCCCTCCACTTT. Translation gives CASSINLSVNSPLHF. The whole variable domain, remainder taken from reference TRBV19 and TRBJ1-6, is DGGITQSPKYLFRKEGQNVTLSCEQNLNHDAMYWYRQDPGQGLRLIYYSQIVNDFQKGDIAEGYSVSREKKESFPLTVTSAQKNPTAFYLCASSINLSVNSPLHFGNGTRLTVT.

The chain employs TRBV7-2 and TRBJ1-2, with TRBD1 as a possible D gene (5 bases). V shed 6 bases and J shed 7 bases, with 15 bases lying between them. The CDR3 totals 13 residues. Looked up from germline, CDR1 is SGHTA and CDR2 is FQGNSA. The CDR3 nucleotides read TGTGCCAGCAGACCTGGGGGGGGAAGTGGCTACACCTTC. Translating it yields CASRPGGGSGYTF.

With regard to this clone: An end of the junction differs from the germline gene, which may be a read error. The V and J genes are TRBV7-3 and TRBJ2-2; D ambiguous. Germline V gene data show CDR1 as SGHTA and CDR2 as FQGTGA. The CDR3 is 14 amino acids. The CDR3 DNA follows: TGTGCCAGCAGCCCCGATGTGAACTCCGGGGAGCTGTTTTTT. Translating it yields CASSPDVNSGELFF.

This sequence joins TRBV10-2 and TRBJ1-4; TRBD1 matches 8 bases. This CDR3 is 14 amino acids long. CDR1 WSHSY and CDR2 SAAADI come from the germline V gene. After removal of 6 bases from V and 5 bases from J, the junction contained 5 bases not matched to a gene. The CDR3 sequence is CASSGTGGNEKLFF. The CDR3 bases are TGCGCCAGCAGCGGGACAGGAGGGAATGAAAAACTGTTTTTT.

As concerns this clone: Other DNA sequences in the sample encode the same CDR3. This sequence joins TRBV29-1 and TRBJ2-1; D is unresolved. The CDR3 contains 13 residues. The germline CDR1 and CDR2 sequences are SQVTM and ANQGSEA. V lost 2 bases and J 0 bases, leaving 5 bases between the germline ends. CDR3 nucleotide sequence: TGCAGCGTTGAAAGAAGCTCCTACAATGAGCAGTTCTTC. Protein product: CSVERSSYNEQFF.

This clone was recorded once. The V call is TRBV10-3, the J call TRBJ1-2, with 9 bases fitting TRBD1. V lost 3 bases to trimming and J lost 1 base; unmatched junction nucleotides: 15. From germline, CDR1 is ENHRY and CDR2 SYGVKD. This CDR3 spans 19 amino acids. The CDR3 sequence: CAISERRGTGGLDNYGYTF. The CDR3 DNA sequence: TGTGCCATCAGTGAACGGAGGGGAACAGGGGGCCTAGATAACTATGGCTACACCTTC.

Details on this clone: This sample also contains other DNA sequences that code for the same CDR3. The chain employs TRBV29-1 and TRBJ1-3, with D unresolved. This CDR3 comprises 13 residues. Between the trimmed V and J ends, which lost 7 bases and 0 bases, there was a span of 10 bases. CDR1 is SQVTM and CDR2 is ANQGSEA in the germline V gene. CDR3 coding DNA: TGCAGCGCGACGGAGAGCTCTGGAAACACCATATATTTT. Protein product: CSATESSGNTIYF. Using reference TRBV29-1 and TRBJ1-3 for the parts outside the CDR3, the full variable domain is SAVISQKPSRDICQRGTSLTIQCQVDSQVTMMFWYRQQPGQSLTLIATANQGSEATYESGFVIDKFPISRPNLTFSTLTVSNMSPEDSSIYLCSATESSGNTIYFGEGSWLTVV.

The chain is built from TRBV11-2 and TRBJ2-5, with 13 bases lining up with TRBD2. The J call may be wrong; the DNA end is better matched by TRBJ2-7. CDR1 and CDR2 (germline): SGHAT, FQNNGV. CDR3 size: 17 residues. The CDR3 protein is CASSSWTSGRGAYEQYF. The CDR3 nucleotides are TGTGCCAGCAGCTCCTGGACTAGCGGGAGAGGGGCCTACGAGCAGTACTTC.

This chain connects TRBV5-6 to TRBJ2-3; D possibly corresponds to TRBD2 (5 bases). Per the germline V gene, CDR1 is SGHDT and CDR2 is YYEEEE. V was pared by 3 bases and J by 1 base, with 9 bases between. This CDR3 is 14 amino acids long. CDR3 DNA sequence: TGTGCCAGCAGCTCGGGGTTCGGCACAGATACGCAGTATTTT. Translated, it gives CASSSGFGTDTQYF.

About this clone: The CDR3 does not end in the conserved phenylalanine or tryptophan, so this is likely a read error. Because the CDR3's place on the DNA is in doubt, the DNA is left out and the CDR3 is given as listed by TCRdb. CDR3 loop: CASSESRTGMSRL. J is TRBJ1-2 and V is TRBV25-1; the table's D call, TRBD1, was not checked against the DNA. Counting both end residues, the CDR3 totals 13 amino acids. CDR1 is MGHDK and CDR2 is SYGVNS in the germline V gene.

The chain combines TRBV7-9 with TRBJ2-3, with 9 bases matching TRBD1. Trimming cost V 5 bases and J 8 bases; bases outside gene matches: 5. CDR3 length: 13 residues. CDR1 is SEHNR and CDR2 is FQNEAQ in the germline V gene (reference sequence). Written as DNA, the CDR3 is TGTGCCAGCAGCAACCGGGACAGGGTTACGCAGTATTTT. This translates into CASSNRDRVTQYF.

The chain combines TRBV4-2 with TRBJ2-5; the match to TRBD2 covers 11 bases. Per the germline V gene, CDR1 is LGHNA and CDR2 is YNFKEQ. Trimming removed 0 bases from V and 3 bases from J; junction bases left unmatched: 6. The CDR3 totals 17 residues. The CDR3 coding sequence is TGTGCCAGCAGCCAAGATGCTAGCGGGGGGAGTAAAGAGACCCAGTACTTC. It yields the protein CASSQDASGGSKETQYF.

On this clone itself: Other DNA sequences of this sample code for an identical CDR3. V is TRBV6-6 and J is TRBJ1-5; D gene unclear. The CDR3 is 12 amino acids. Germline assignment: CDR1 MNHNY and CDR2 SVGAGI (reference sequence). V lost 6 bases to trimming and J lost 0 bases, with 3 bases between them. CDR3 DNA sequence: TGTGCCAGCAGGGTTAGCAATCAGCCCCAGCATTTT. Translating it yields CASRVSNQPQHF.

J is TRBJ2-7 and V is TRBV5-4; 9 bases are a match to TRBD1. V was clipped by 0 bases and J by 4 bases; unmatched bases: 5. This CDR3 has 15 residues. The germline V gene encodes CDR1 SGHNT and CDR2 YYREEE (reference sequence). Written as DNA, the CDR3 is TGTGCCAGCAGCTTGGGCGCGGGACAGGGATACGAGCAGTACTTC. As protein: CASSLGAGQGYEQYF.

This sequence joins TRBV7-2 and TRBJ2-1; 7 nucleotides agree with TRBD2. CDR3 size: 16 residues. In germline, CDR1 is SGHTA, CDR2 FQGNSA. The trim removed 1 base at V and 4 bases at J, leaving 7 bases unmatched. As DNA, the CDR3 is TGTGCCAGCAGCTTAGATGAGACTAGCAGGTACAATGAGCAGTTCTTC. Translated, it gives CASSLDETSRYNEQFF.

Comment on this clone: Distinct nucleotide sequences in the sample also encode this CDR3. The chain employs TRBV19 and TRBJ1-5; D is undetermined. Germline V CDR1 and CDR2: LNHDA, SQIVND (reference sequence). The V and J ends lost 1 base and 7 bases respectively, with 5 bases between them. There are 12 residues in the CDR3. The CDR3 is CASSIARQPQHF. Written as DNA, the CDR3 is TGTGCCAGTAGTATAGCCCGCCAGCCCCAGCATTTT.

The chain uses TRBV4-1 and TRBJ2-5; D may be TRBD1 (6 bases). CDR1 and CDR2 (germline): MGHRA, YSYEKL. Trimming removed 1 base at V and 5 bases at J, with 14 bases between. The CDR3 has 15 amino acids. For the CDR3, the DNA is TGCGCCAGCAGCCAAGTCAGGGGCCGGCCTGAGACCCAGTACTTC. Residues: CASSQVRGRPETQYF.

In nucleotides, the CDR3 is TGTGCCAGCAGCTTAGCGTTTCGACAGGGGGCCTATGGCTACACCTTC. Amino acids: CASSLAFRQGAYGYTF. The J gene is TRBJ1-2, the V gene TRBV7-8, with 10 nucleotides matching TRBD1. The CDR3 loop spans 16 amino acids. CDR1 is SGHVS and CDR2 is FQNEAQ in the germline V gene. With 0 bases clipped from V and 4 bases from J, the junction kept 5 bases outside the gene matches.

The chain couples TRBV4-1 to TRBJ1-5; unclear D gene. The CDR3 is 15 amino acids. V was cut by 0 bases and J by 5 bases, with 11 bases left in between. CDR1 is MGHRA, CDR2 YSYEKL, per germline. The CDR3 bases are TGCGCCAGCAGCCAAGATAGGGCAGAATATCAGCCCCAGCATTTT. It yields the protein CASSQDRAEYQPQHF.

V gene TRBV6-4 combines with J gene TRBJ1-5; D is undetermined. Germline V gene data show CDR1 as MRHNA and CDR2 as SNTAGT. The V and J ends lost 3 bases and 2 bases respectively, with 17 bases between them. This CDR3 region has 17 residues. In nucleotides, the CDR3 is TGTGCCAGCAGTGAGCCGGGAGCGAGCTTAGGCAATCAGCCCCAGCATTTT. As protein: CASSEPGASLGNQPQHF.

The chain recombines TRBV6-5 with TRBJ2-7; no definite D call. The ends were cut back, 5 bases at V and 4 bases at J, with 6 bases in the middle. CDR3 length: 11 residues. Germline lookup yields CDR1 MNHEY and CDR2 SVGAGI. The CDR3 loop is CASSDVYEQYF. The CDR3 DNA reads as TGTGCCAGCAGTGACGTGTACGAGCAGTACTTC.

The rearrangement joins TRBV7-2 to TRBJ1-2; 7 bases line up with TRBD1. The germline V gene has CDR1 SGHTA and CDR2 FQGNSA. The CDR3 has 14 amino acids. V was clipped by 2 bases and J by 4 bases; unmatched bases: 4. CDR3 nucleotide sequence: TGTGCCAGCAGCTTAAAGGGGGCGGGCTATGGCTACACCTTC. It translates to CASSLKGAGYGYTF.

V is TRBV5-4 and J is TRBJ1-4, with D tentatively TRBD1 (5 bases). Germline assignment: CDR1 SGHNT and CDR2 YYREEE (reference sequence). V shed 1 base and J shed 8 bases, with 15 bases lying between them. This CDR3 contains 15 residues. This CDR3 reads CASSLREAGGEKLFF. CDR3 bases: TGTGCCAGCAGCTTGCGGGAGGCCGGGGGGGAAAAACTGTTTTTT.